This TCR beta chain was recorded in a study of CD8 T cells in ankylosing spondylitis. Making the TCR beta libraries involved quantitative 5'-RACE with molecular barcodes. TCRdb called the 5' RACE reads again in MiXCR, with one record for every CDR3 protein. The sample shows 750,000 to 850,000 distinct CDR3 sequences, around 11% of them seen only once. Points on this clonotype: Its matching antigen is unknown.

Study results and limitations: Ankylosing spondylitis blood seemed to carry a telltale TCR beta motif made of about 8 highly homologous variants. Both synovial fluid and blood in reactive arthritis had previously been reported to carry some motif variants. Disease-linked clones proved CD8+ and comparatively uncommon in peripheral blood. From matched ankylosing spondylitis synovial fluid, disease-linked clones were reportedly recovered at significantly enriched levels.

V lost 2 bases and J lost 3, with 10 bases in between. CDR1 MNHEY and CDR2 SVGAGI come from the germline V gene. The length of the CDR3 is 14 residues. This TCR came from a male donor with ankylosing spondylitis. This chain links TRBV6-5 with TRBJ1-2; D is uncertain. Sequenced input: blood, either unsorted or a sorted T cell fraction (not recorded which). The CDR3 sequence: CASSYRTEHYGYTF. CDR3 DNA: TGTGCCAGCAGTTACCGGACGGAACACTATGGCTACACCTTC.